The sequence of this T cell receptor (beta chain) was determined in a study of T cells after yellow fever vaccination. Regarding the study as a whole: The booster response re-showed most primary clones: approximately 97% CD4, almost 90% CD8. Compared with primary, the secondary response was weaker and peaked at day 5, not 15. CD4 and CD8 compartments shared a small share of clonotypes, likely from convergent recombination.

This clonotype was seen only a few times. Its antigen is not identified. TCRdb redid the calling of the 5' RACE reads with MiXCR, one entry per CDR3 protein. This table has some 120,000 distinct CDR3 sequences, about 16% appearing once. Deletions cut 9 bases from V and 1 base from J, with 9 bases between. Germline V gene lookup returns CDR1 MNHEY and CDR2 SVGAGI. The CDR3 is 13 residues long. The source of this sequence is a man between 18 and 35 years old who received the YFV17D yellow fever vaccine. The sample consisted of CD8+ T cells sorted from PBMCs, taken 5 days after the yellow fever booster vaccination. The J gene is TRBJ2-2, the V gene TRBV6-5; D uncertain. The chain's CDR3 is CASDPGNTGELFF. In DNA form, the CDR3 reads TGTGCCAGTGACCCTGGGAACACCGGGGAGCTGTTTTTT.